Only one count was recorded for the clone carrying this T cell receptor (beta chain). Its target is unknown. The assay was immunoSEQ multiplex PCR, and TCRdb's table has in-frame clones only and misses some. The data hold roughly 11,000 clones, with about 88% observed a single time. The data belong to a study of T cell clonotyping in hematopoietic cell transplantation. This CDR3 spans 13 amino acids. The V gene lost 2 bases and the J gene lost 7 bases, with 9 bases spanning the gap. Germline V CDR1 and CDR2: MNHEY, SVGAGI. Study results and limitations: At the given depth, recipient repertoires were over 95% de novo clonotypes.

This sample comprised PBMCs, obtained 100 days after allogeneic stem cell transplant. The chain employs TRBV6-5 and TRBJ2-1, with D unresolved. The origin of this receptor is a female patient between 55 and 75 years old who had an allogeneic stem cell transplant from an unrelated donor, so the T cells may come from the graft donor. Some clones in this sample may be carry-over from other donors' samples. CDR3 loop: CASSYGEGNEQFF. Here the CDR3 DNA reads TGTGCCAGCAGTTACGGGGAAGGGAATGAGCAGTTCTTC.